The 6 T cell receptor beta chains below were found in one sample sequenced in a study of blood T cells in healthy people across ages. For the second PCR, which ran for about 7 to 12 cycles, a sample-barcoded 5' primer and a J-beta primer mix were used. TCRdb analysed the 5' RACE reads with MiXCR anew, one entry per CDR3 protein. The repertoire holds fewer than 800,000 distinct CDR3 sequences, about 34% seen once, with just over 15% in the top ten. Sequenced input: blood. These receptors all come from an elderly woman in good health.

In this sample, this clonotype turned up once. The chain couples TRBV5-1 to TRBJ2-7; TRBD1 agrees at 7 bases. From germline, CDR1 is SGHRS and CDR2 YFSETQ. The V and J ends lost 3 bases and 7 bases, in that order; junction bases with no gene match: 10. This CDR3 region has 14 residues. CDR3 protein: CASSSQIPQGEQYF. DNA of the CDR3: TGCGCCAGCAGCTCGCAAATCCCACAGGGGGAGCAGTACTTC.

The CDR3 protein is CASSSTYAEAFF. As DNA, the CDR3 is TGTGCCAGCAGTTCAACATACGCTGAAGCTTTCTTT. This rearrangement joins TRBV12-3 or TRBV12-4 to TRBJ1-1; the D is unclear. Trimming removed 4 bases at V and 6 bases at J, with 9 bases between. This CDR3 spans 12 amino acids.

This clonotype occurred many times. The CDR3 loop is CASSLSGTRETQYF. Here the CDR3 DNA reads TGCGCCAGCAGCTTGTCCGGTACTCGAGAGACCCAGTACTTC. The chain is built from TRBV5-1 and TRBJ2-5, with D uncertain. The germline gives CDR1 SGHRS, CDR2 YFSETQ. This CDR3 has 14 amino acids. The germline V and J ends were trimmed by 1 base and 4 bases, with 11 bases remaining between them.

This chain links TRBV4-1 with TRBJ2-5; D is unresolved. In germline, CDR1 is MGHRA, CDR2 YSYEKL. V was cut by 0 bases and J by 1 base, with 9 bases left in between. The CDR3 length is 15 residues. In DNA, the CDR3 is TGCGCCAGCAGCCAAGAAATGACTTTCCAAGAGACCCAGTACTTC. Amino acid sequence: CASSQEMTFQETQYF.

This clonotype was recorded many times. The gene calls are TRBV7-9 and TRBJ2-1; unclear D gene. Germline-derived CDR1 and CDR2 are SEHNR and FQNEAQ (reference sequence). The V and J ends lost 5 bases and 0 bases respectively, with 11 bases between them. The CDR3 loop spans 15 amino acids. The CDR3 DNA reads TGTGCCAGCAGCCAATTAGACACCTCCTACAATGAGCAGTTCTTC. Its protein product is CASSQLDTSYNEQFF.

In this sample, this clonotype turned up many times. The chain links TRBV9 to TRBJ2-3; 9 bases line up with TRBD1. The V gene's germline CDR1 is SGDLS and CDR2 YYNGEE. This CDR3 has 15 amino acids. J gave up 3 bases and V 3 bases, and 5 bases lay outside the gene matches. The CDR3 sequence is CASSEYRGRTDTQYF. The CDR3 DNA reads TGTGCCAGCAGCGAATACAGGGGGCGGACAGATACGCAGTATTTT.